A selection of T cell receptor beta chains follows, all from one sample in a study of regulatory T cells in long-lasting Graves disease. Using its own MiXCR run on the multiplex PCR reads, TCRdb lists one record per CDR3 protein. The sample consists of around 450,000 distinct CDR3 sequences, 14% to 15% of them appearing once. This sample also appeared in a second study, on T cells in Graves' hyperthyroidism and ophthalmopathy.

The sample here was peripheral blood mononuclear cells (PBMCs), taken at new diagnosis, from a patient treated with antithyroid drugs. These receptors all come from a woman aged 25 to 39 with Graves disease. CDR3s include the opening cysteine and the closing phenylalanine or tryptophan. The D gene is left open where the match is weak. The listing skips clone size in some rows; elsewhere it reads once, few, many or a size class.

V	J	D	size	CDR3	DNA
TRBV28	TRBJ2-7	-	many	CASSPYYEQYF	TGTGCCAGCAGCCCTTACTACGAGCAGTACTTC
TRBV12-3/TRBV12-4	TRBJ2-1	-	many	CASSLGASLHNEQFF	TGTGCCAGCAGTTTAGGTGCTAGCCTCCACAATGAGCAGTTCTTC
TRBV20-1	TRBJ1-2	-	few	CSARPGTNYGYTF	TGCAGTGCAAGGCCAGGCACTAACTATGGCTACACCTTC
TRBV12-3/TRBV12-4	TRBJ2-5	TRBD1	many	CASSLSGQGARETQYF	TGTGCCAGCAGTTTATCCGGACAGGGGGCGCGGGAGACCCAGTACTTC
TRBV5-1	TRBJ2-1	TRBD1	many	CASAASEGALRIGQFF	TGCGCCAGCGCAGCCTCCGAGGGGGCCCTGAGGATTGGGCAGTTCTTC
TRBV28	TRBJ2-2	-	many	CASSFGGRGTGELFF	TGTGCCAGCAGTTTTGGGGGGCGCGGCACCGGGGAGCTGTTTTTT
TRBV28	TRBJ2-1	-	-	CASSLFPGLSSYNEQFF	TGTGCCAGCAGTTTATTTCCGGGACTTAGCTCCTACAATGAGCAGTTCTTC
TRBV28	TRBJ2-2	-	few	CASSPGTLGANTGELFF	TGTGCCAGCAGCCCAGGGACTCTCGGTGCGAACACCGGGGAGCTGTTTTTT
TRBV7-2	TRBJ2-2	-	many	CASSLGVATYTGELFF	TGTGCCAGCAGCTTAGGGGTTGCGACATACACCGGGGAGCTGTTTTTT
TRBV24-1	TRBJ2-1	TRBD2	many	CATSDETTSGRSYNEQFF	TGTGCCACCAGTGATGAAACGACTAGCGGGAGGTCCTACAATGAGCAGTTCTTC
TRBV6-5	TRBJ2-7	TRBD1	many	CASSYTPDRSNYEQYF	TGTGCCAGCAGTTACACCCCGGACAGGAGCAACTACGAGCAGTACTTC
TRBV6-2/TRBV6-3	TRBJ2-2	TRBD1	-	CASRRTGGRGTGELFF	TGTGCCAGCAGACGGACAGGGGGCAGGGGCACCGGGGAGCTGTTTTTT
TRBV10-3	TRBJ1-2	-	few	CAISGTEFEGYTF	TGTGCCATCAGTGGGACGGAGTTCGAGGGCTACACCTTC
TRBV19	TRBJ1-6	-	-	CASSPIGGPPLHF	TGTGCCAGTAGTCCTATCGGGGGTCCACCCCTCCACTTT
TRBV12-3/TRBV12-4	TRBJ1-2	TRBD1	few	CASSFGTGSPYGYTF	TGTGCCAGCAGTTTTGGGACAGGTAGCCCCTATGGCTACACCTTC
TRBV6-2/TRBV6-3	TRBJ2-1	-	few	CASRKEGTRHTSGEQFF	TGTGCCAGCAGAAAGGAGGGGACAAGACACACTTCGGGTGAGCAGTTCTTC
TRBV27	TRBJ1-3	-	many	CASSLFIGNTIYF	TGTGCCAGCAGTTTATTCATTGGAAACACCATATATTTT
TRBV7-3	TRBJ2-3	-	many	CASSLAGVPDTQYF	TGTGCCAGCAGCTTAGCAGGGGTCCCAGATACGCAGTATTTT
TRBV28	TRBJ2-7	TRBD2	-	CASSLPRGETYEQYF	TGTGCCAGCAGTTTACCGCGGGGGGAAACCTACGAGCAGTACTTC
TRBV24-1	TRBJ2-1	-	-	CATAHAGPYNEQFF	TGTGCCACCGCGCACGCGGGACCCTACAATGAGCAGTTCTTC
TRBV7-2	TRBJ2-7	TRBD2	few	CASSPTGTSGDYTYEQYF	TGTGCCAGCAGCCCCACCGGGACTAGCGGGGACTATACCTACGAGCAGTACTTC
TRBV18	TRBJ2-5	-	many	CASSPLQGRLQETQYF	TGTGCCAGCTCACCACTACAGGGGAGGCTACAAGAGACCCAGTACTTC
TRBV6-1	TRBJ1-4	-	-	CASSPVTGLNEKLFF	TGTGCCAGCAGCCCCGTCACAGGACTAAATGAAAAACTGTTTTTT
TRBV6-1	TRBJ1-2	-	few	CASSDVGAGNYGYTF	TGTGCCAGCAGTGACGTAGGGGCAGGGAACTATGGCTACACCTTC
TRBV11-2	TRBJ1-2	TRBD1	many	CASSFLRGQDYGYTF	TGTGCCAGCAGCTTCCTCAGGGGGCAGGACTATGGCTACACCTTC
TRBV4-1	TRBJ1-2	-	many	CASSQGRATGFYGYTF	TGCGCCAGCAGCCAAGGGAGGGCTACAGGGTTTTATGGCTACACCTTC
TRBV11-3	TRBJ2-1	-	many	CASSLGTRREQFF	TGTGCCAGCAGCTTAGGGACCCGAAGGGAGCAGTTCTTC
TRBV5-1	TRBJ1-2	TRBD1	many	CASSLGQGARGYTF	TGTGCCAGCAGCTTAGGACAGGGTGCGCGTGGCTACACCTTC
TRBV9	TRBJ1-5	-	many	CASSAQDSNQPQHF	TGTGCCAGCAGCGCCCAAGATAGCAATCAGCCCCAGCATTTT
TRBV29-1	TRBJ2-7	-	few	CSVDGGGRGYEQYF	TGCAGCGTTGACGGTGGGGGCCGGGGCTACGAGCAGTACTTC
TRBV25-1	TRBJ1-5	TRBD1	many	CASSGTGAESGNQPQHF	TGTGCCAGCAGTGGTACAGGGGCGGAAAGTGGCAATCAGCCCCAGCATTTT
TRBV24-1	TRBJ2-7	TRBD1	many	CAIGQGEAYEQYF	TGTGCCATCGGACAGGGAGAAGCCTACGAGCAGTACTTC
TRBV20-1	TRBJ2-3	TRBD2	many	CSATWTSGSGPDTQYF	TGCAGTGCAACCTGGACTAGCGGGAGCGGTCCAGATACGCAGTATTTT
TRBV7-6	TRBJ2-1	-	many	CASSLGRDWANNEQFF	TGTGCCAGCAGCTTAGGCCGGGACTGGGCTAACAATGAGCAGTTCTTC
TRBV28	TRBJ2-7	TRBD2	many	CASSLPGTSGKLNEQYF	TGTGCCAGCAGTTTACCAGGGACTAGCGGGAAGCTGAACGAGCAGTACTTC
TRBV15	TRBJ2-3	-	few	CATSRGSLGTDTQYF	TGTGCCACCAGCAGAGGCAGCTTAGGCACAGATACGCAGTATTTT
TRBV20-1	TRBJ2-5	TRBD1	many	CSAREYPGQGVSSQETQYF	TGCAGTGCTAGAGAATATCCGGGACAGGGGGTTTCTTCTCAAGAGACCCAGTACTTC
TRBV5-4	TRBJ2-1	-	-	CASSLTESEQFF	TGTGCCAGCAGCTTGACAGAGAGTGAGCAGTTCTTC
TRBV11-2	TRBJ1-6	TRBD1	-	CACRGPDNSPLHF	TGTGCCTGCAGGGGGCCCGATAATTCACCCCTCCACTTT
TRBV24-1	TRBJ1-6	-	-	CATERGTDTSPLHF	TGTGCCACCGAAAGGGGTACTGATACTTCACCCCTCCACTTT
TRBV15	TRBJ1-5	-	few	CATSAGRGDQPQHF	TGTGCCACCAGCGCAGGGCGCGGCGATCAGCCCCAGCATTTT
TRBV7-9	TRBJ2-5	TRBD2	-	CASSTGLAGETQYF	TGTGCCAGCAGCACTGGACTAGCGGGGGAGACCCAGTACTTC
TRBV3-1	TRBJ2-5	-	-	CASSQDRKRTQYF	TGTGCCAGCAGCCAAGACCGTAAGAGGACCCAGTACTTC
TRBV4-1	TRBJ1-3	-	-	CASSQVGGGPSGNTIYF	TGCGCCAGCAGCCAAGTCGGGGGGGGCCCCTCTGGAAACACCATATATTTT
TRBV5-8	TRBJ1-5	-	many	CASSLFRGGGNQPQHF	TGTGCCAGCAGCTTGTTTCGGGGGGGAGGCAATCAGCCCCAGCATTTT
TRBV12-3/TRBV12-4	TRBJ2-7	TRBD1	many	CASSFHDMTGGGYEQYF	TGTGCCAGCAGTTTCCACGATATGACAGGGGGCGGGTACGAGCAGTACTTC
TRBV12-3/TRBV12-4	TRBJ2-5	-	many	CASSPGLETQYF	TGTGCCAGCAGCCCCGGGCTTGAGACCCAGTACTTC
TRBV2	TRBJ1-2	-	many	CASSVSGAGGYTF	TGTGCCAGCAGTGTTTCCGGTGCGGGTGGCTACACCTTC